This T cell receptor beta chain was observed in a study of blood T cell repertoires in COVID-19. The overall study: Sites across the United States, Italy and Spain contributed samples from acute and convalescent COVID-19. From T cells, B-cell-depleted T cells, or PBMCs came the material, which was cDNA or gDNA.

After removal of 2 bases from V and 5 bases from J, the junction contained 7 bases not matched to a gene. The CDR3 totals 15 residues. Per germline, CDR1 KGHSH and CDR2 LQKENI. In the original processing: Reference gene primer amplification gave estimated nucleated cell counts. Assay: immunoSEQ multiplex PCR; the TCRdb copy retains only in-frame clones and omits some. V and J calls plus clone size are reproduced from that table; the DNA served to infer D and trimming. This table holds about 130,000 clones, approximately 86% found once. In its sample, this clone was seen a few times. The TCR originated in a woman in her 50s who had recovered from COVID-19. This chain links TRBV18 with TRBJ2-7; 9 nucleotides line up with TRBD1. Input material: peripheral blood. For the CDR3, the DNA is TGTGCCAGCTCACCAATGGGGACAGGGTCCCACGAGCAGTACTTC. Its translation: CASSPMGTGSHEQYF.